This T cell receptor (gamma chain) originates from a study of gamma-delta chains in newborns, infants, children. Study-level information: Polyclonal expansion of innate γδ T cells after birth follows microbial exposure.

Comments on this clone: The sample has other DNA sequences that encode this CDR3 too.

TCRdb repeated clone calling on the reads with CATT. Among about 860 gamma-chain clones listed, roughly 68% were seen once. The sequenced sample consisted of blood. This sequence originates from a child who was a newborn, infant or young child, either healthy, febrile or measles-vaccinated (not recorded which).

The CDR3 loop is CATWDGPKKLF. Here the CDR3 DNA reads TGTGCCACCTGGGACGGGCCTAAGAAACTCTTT. No V gene call was produced; the J gene was TRGJ1 or TRGJ2. The CDR3 is 11 amino acids.